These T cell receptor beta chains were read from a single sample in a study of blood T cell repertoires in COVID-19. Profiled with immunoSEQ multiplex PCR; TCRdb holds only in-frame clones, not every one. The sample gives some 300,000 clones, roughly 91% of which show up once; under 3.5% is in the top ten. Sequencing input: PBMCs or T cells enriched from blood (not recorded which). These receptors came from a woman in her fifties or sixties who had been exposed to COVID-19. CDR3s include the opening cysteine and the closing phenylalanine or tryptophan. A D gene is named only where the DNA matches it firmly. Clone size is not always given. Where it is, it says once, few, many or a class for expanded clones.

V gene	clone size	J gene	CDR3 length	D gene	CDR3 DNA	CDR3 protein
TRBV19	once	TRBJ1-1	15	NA	TGTGCCAGTAGTATTCGGAGGGATCGGAACACTGAAGCTTTCTTT	CASSIRRDRNTEAFF
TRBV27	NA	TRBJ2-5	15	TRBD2	TGTGCCAGCAGTCCCATAGCGGGGGGGCTGGAGACCCAGTACTTC	CASSPIAGGLETQYF
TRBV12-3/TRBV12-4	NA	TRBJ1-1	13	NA	TGTGCCAGCAGTTTACGGAGGCTGGCTGAAGCTTTCTTT	CASSLRRLAEAFF
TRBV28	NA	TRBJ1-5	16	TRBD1	TGTGCCAGCAGTGGACAGGGGATGATAGGCAATCAGCCCCAGCATTTT	CASSGQGMIGNQPQHF
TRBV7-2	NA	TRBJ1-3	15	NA	TGTGCCAGCAGTTATCCACTGAACTCTGGAAACACCATATATTTT	CASSYPLNSGNTIYF
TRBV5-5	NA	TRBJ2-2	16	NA	TGTGCCAGCACTCATAATGGAGGGGCCTTCACCGGGGAGCTGTTTTTT	CASTHNGGAFTGELFF
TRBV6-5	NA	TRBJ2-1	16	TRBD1	TGTGCCAGCAGTTACGTCGCGACAGGGGGATTCGGTGAGCAGTTCTTC	CASSYVATGGFGEQFF
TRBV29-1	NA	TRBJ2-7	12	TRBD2	TGCAGCGCCAGGACTAGTAGTTACGAGCAGTACTTC	CSARTSSYEQYF
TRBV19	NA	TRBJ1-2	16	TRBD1	TGTGCCAGTAGGCAATCGTCAGGGGGAACTAACTATGGCTACACCTTC	CASRQSSGGTNYGYTF
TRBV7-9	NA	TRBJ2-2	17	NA	TGTGCCAGCAGCTTACGGGCCACAGGGATGAACACCGGGGAGCTGTTTTTT	CASSLRATGMNTGELFF
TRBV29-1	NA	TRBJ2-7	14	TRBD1	TGCAGCGTTGTCGGGCAGGGGGAGCAGGGGGAGCAGTACTTC	CSVVGQGEQGEQYF
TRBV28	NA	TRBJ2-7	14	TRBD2	TGTGCCAGCAGGCCTAGCGGGAATAGTTACGAGCAGTACTTC	CASRPSGNSYEQYF
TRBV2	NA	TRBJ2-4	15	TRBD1	TGTGCCAGCACTAACATTCCGGGACAGACAAACATTCAGTACTTC	CASTNIPGQTNIQYF
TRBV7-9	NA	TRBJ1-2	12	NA	TGTGCCAGCAGCCACGACACCTATGGCTACACCTTC	CASSHDTYGYTF
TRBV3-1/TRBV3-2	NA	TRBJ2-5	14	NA	TGTGCCAGCAGCCCCCTGGACAGACAAGAGACCCAGTACTTC	CASSPLDRQETQYF
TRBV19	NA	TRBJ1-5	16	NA	TGTGCCAGACGGTCGGAGGAAGGTAGTGGCAATCAGCCCCAGCATTTT	CARRSEEGSGNQPQHF
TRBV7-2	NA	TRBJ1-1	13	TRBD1	TGTGCCAGCAGCCCAAGGACAGGGGCCGAAGCTTTCTTT	CASSPRTGAEAFF
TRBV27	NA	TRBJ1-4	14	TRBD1	TGTGCCAGCAGCAGACAGGGGGGAGATGAAAAACTGTTTTTT	CASSRQGGDEKLFF
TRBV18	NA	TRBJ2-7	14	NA	TGTGCCAGCTCACCCCCTCCTGCGGGCGACGAGCAGTACTTC	CASSPPPAGDEQYF
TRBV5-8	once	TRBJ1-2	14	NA	TGTGCCAGCAGCTTGGGGCCAGGGCCCTATGGCTACACCTTC	CASSLGPGPYGYTF
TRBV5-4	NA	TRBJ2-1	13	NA	TGTGCCAGCAGCTTGGACATTGACAATGAGCAGTTCTTC	CASSLDIDNEQFF
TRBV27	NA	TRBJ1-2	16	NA	TGTGCCAGCAGTTTTTCGGGAGGGGATGGTTTCTTTGGCTACACCTTC	CASSFSGGDGFFGYTF
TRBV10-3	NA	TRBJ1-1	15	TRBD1	TGTGCCATCAGTGAGTCTCGGCAGGGGGCCACTGAAGCTTTCTTT	CAISESRQGATEAFF
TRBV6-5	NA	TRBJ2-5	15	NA	TGTGCCAGCAGTTACTCTCAGGGTCCCTGGGAGACCCAGTACTTC	CASSYSQGPWETQYF
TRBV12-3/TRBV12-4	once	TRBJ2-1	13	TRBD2	TGTGCCAGCAGCACCGGGGGGGCTTACGAGCAGTTCTTC	CASSTGGAYEQFF
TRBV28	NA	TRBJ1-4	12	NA	TGTGCCAGCAGCCTAGGAGATGAAAAACTGTTTTTT	CASSLGDEKLFF
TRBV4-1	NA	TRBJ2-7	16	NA	TGCGCCAGCAGCCAAGGACAGCCCGCGAGCTCCTACGAGCAGTACTTC	CASSQGQPASSYEQYF
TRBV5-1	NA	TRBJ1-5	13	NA	TGCGCCAGCAGCTTCTCCTCCGATCAGCCCCAGCATTTT	CASSFSSDQPQHF
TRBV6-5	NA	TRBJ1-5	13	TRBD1	TGTGCCAGCAGGAGGGACAGGGATCAGCCCCAGCATTTT	CASRRDRDQPQHF
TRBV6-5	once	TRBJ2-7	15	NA	TGTGCCAGCAGTAACCGGGACCGGGGGGCTTACGAGCAGTACTTC	CASSNRDRGAYEQYF
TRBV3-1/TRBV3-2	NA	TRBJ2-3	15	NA	TGTGCCAGCAGCCAAGCCGGCGGTAGCACAGATACGCAGTATTTT	CASSQAGGSTDTQYF
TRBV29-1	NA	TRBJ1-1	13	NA	TGCAGCGTCGGGGTCTACTGGAACACTGAAGCTTTCTTT	CSVGVYWNTEAFF
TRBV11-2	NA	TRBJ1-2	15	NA	TGTGCCAGCAGCTTAGTACGTGGGGCGGGACTAGGCTACACCTTC	CASSLVRGAGLGYTF
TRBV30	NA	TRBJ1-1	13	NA	TGTGCCGGTCTCGCGGGAGGGATTACTGAAGCTTTCTTT	CAGLAGGITEAFF
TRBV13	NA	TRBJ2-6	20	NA	TGTGCCAGCAGCTCTGCTCGGCGGGGCCAAGCTTCCTCTGGGGCCAACGTCCTGACTTTC	CASSSARRGQASSGANVLTF
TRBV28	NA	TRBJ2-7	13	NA	TGTGCCAGCAGTTTAGGCAGGGACTACGAGCAGTACTTC	CASSLGRDYEQYF
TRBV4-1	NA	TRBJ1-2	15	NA	TGCGCCAGCAGCCAAGATTGGGGCGGTGACTATGGCTACACCTTC	CASSQDWGGDYGYTF
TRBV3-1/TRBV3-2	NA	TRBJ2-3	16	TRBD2	TGTGCCAGCAGCCAAGTGGGCGGGGGGGCCACAGATACGCAGTATTTT	CASSQVGGGATDTQYF
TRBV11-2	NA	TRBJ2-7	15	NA	TGTGCCAGCAGCTTAGAAGGTGGGGCCGCCTACGAGCAGTACTTC	CASSLEGGAAYEQYF
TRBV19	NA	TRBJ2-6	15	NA	TGTGCCAGTAGTATAGGAGGGACTGGGGCCAACGTCCTGACTTTC	CASSIGGTGANVLTF